This T cell receptor beta chain was captured by sequencing in a study of blood T cells in healthy people across ages. The authors drew around 9.3 milliliters of peripheral blood from each donor. A few counts support this clonotype. Its antigen is undetermined. The use of a sample-barcoded 5' primer and a J-beta primer mix characterized a second PCR of roughly 6 to 11 cycles. One entry per CDR3 protein results from TCRdb running MiXCR on the 5' RACE reads. The data hold approximately 780,000 distinct CDR3 sequences, with around 25% observed a single time. The study, taken as a whole, reports: Per-million-T-cell TCR beta diversity fell roughly linearly with age.

The CDR3 spans 15 residues. The germline V gene encodes CDR1 SEHNR and CDR2 FQNEAQ (reference sequence). With 1 base removed from V and 5 bases from J, the gap between germline ends came to 12 bases. The sample was also linked to a second study, of T cells of mothers and their children. That report adds: Input to cDNA synthesis comprised all extracted RNA, at a ratio of approximately 1.6 ug per 15 ul. Reads recorded for TCR beta CDR3 numbered over 9.5 million per mother and around 3 million per child.

The chain couples TRBV7-9 to TRBJ1-5, with D perhaps TRBD1 (6 bases). The sequence came from a boy aged 10-17 years in good health. The material sequenced was blood. In DNA, the CDR3 is TGTGCCAGCAGCTTAGGAGGGGGGCTGGATCAGCCCCAGCATTTT. Amino acids: CASSLGGGLDQPQHF.